This T cell receptor beta chain was sequenced during a study of cytomegalovirus exposure and HLA in healthy donors. Findings and caveats of the study: An analysis was carried out later, and it reportedly showed fewer N-insertions in an Asian-associated ancestry cluster than the 666-donor mean. Specific recognition of CMV antigens was confirmed in vitro for three chains (all CMV-associated).

On this clone: The antigen is not known.

13 Jbeta primers and 60 Vbeta primers were used for the PCR. Data came from immunoSEQ multiplex PCR; TCRdb stores just in-frame clones and leaves some out. The table records 200,000 or so clones, around 83% of them present only once. This CDR3 has 17 residues. Germline CDR1 SNHLY, CDR2 FYNNEI. The junction had 7 bases not matched to a gene; V was cut back by 3 bases and J by 2 bases. The chain employs TRBV2 and TRBJ2-5; 12 bases agree with TRBD2. This clonotype was obtained from a woman aged 40 to 55 in good health and CMV-seronegative. The sequenced material came from PBMCs. The CDR3 DNA sequence: TGTGCCAGCAGTGAGCTAGCGGGAGGGCCGGTGCAAGAGACCCAGTACTTC. This translates into CASSELAGGPVQETQYF.